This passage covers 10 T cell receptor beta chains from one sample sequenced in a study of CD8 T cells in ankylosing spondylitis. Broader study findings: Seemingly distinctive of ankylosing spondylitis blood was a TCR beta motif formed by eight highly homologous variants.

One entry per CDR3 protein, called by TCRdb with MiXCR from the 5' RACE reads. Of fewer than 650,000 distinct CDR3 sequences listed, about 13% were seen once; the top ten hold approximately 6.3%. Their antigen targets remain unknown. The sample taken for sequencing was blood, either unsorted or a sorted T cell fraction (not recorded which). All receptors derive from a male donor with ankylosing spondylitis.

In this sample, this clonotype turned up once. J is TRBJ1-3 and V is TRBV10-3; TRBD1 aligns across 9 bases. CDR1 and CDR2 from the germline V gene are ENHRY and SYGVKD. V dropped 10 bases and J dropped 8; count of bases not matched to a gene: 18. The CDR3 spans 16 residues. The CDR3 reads CATIPGTGISEDTIYF. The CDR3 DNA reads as TGTGCCACCATCCCCGGGACAGGGATCTCTGAGGACACCATATATTTT.

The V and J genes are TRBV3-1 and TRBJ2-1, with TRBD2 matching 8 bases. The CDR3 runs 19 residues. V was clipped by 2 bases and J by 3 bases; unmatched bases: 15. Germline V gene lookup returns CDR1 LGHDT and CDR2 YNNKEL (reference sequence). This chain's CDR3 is CASSQQPGGRVSVYNEQFF. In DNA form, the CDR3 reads TGTGCCAGCAGCCAACAGCCGGGAGGGCGGGTGAGCGTCTACAATGAGCAGTTCTTC.

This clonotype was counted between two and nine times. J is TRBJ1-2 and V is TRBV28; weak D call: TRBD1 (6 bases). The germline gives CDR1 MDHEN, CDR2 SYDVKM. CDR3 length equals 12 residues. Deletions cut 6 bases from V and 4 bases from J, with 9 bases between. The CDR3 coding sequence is TGTGCCAGCAGCGGGACAACCTATGGCTACACCTTC. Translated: CASSGTTYGYTF.

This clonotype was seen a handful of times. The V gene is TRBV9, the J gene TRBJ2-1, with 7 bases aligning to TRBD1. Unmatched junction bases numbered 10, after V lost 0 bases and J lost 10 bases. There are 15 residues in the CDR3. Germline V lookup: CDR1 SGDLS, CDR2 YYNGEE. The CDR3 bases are TGTGCCAGCAGCGTAGTCCACCTAGGGGGCGAGGAGCAGTTCTTC. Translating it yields CASSVVHLGGEEQFF. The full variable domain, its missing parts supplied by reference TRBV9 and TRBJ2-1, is DSGVTQTPKHLITATGQRVTLRCSPRSGDLSVYWYQQSLDQGLQFLIQYYNGEERAKGNILERFSAQQFPDLHSELNLSSLELGDSALYFCASSVVHLGGEEQFFGPGTRLTVL.

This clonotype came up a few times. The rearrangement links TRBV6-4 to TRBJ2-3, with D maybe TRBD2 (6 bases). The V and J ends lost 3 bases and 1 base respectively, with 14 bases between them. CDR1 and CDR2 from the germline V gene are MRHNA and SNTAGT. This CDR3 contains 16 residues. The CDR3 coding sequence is TGTGCCAGCAGTGAAGGGCAGGGAGGAGGCACAGATACGCAGTATTTT. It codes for CASSEGQGGGTDTQYF.

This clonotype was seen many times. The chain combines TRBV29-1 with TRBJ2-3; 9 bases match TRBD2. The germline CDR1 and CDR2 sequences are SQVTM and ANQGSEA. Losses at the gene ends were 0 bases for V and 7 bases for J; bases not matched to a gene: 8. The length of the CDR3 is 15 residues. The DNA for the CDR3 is TGCAGCGTTGAAGATAGTAGCGGGAGAGGGTATACGCAGTATTTT. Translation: CSVEDSSGRGYTQYF.

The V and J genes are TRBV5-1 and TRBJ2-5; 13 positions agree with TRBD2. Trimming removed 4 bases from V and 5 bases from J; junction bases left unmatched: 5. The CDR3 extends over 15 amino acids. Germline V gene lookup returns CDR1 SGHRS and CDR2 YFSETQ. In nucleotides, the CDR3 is TGCGCCAGCAGCATGACTAGCGGGAGGAGTGAGACCCAGTACTTC. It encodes CASSMTSGRSETQYF. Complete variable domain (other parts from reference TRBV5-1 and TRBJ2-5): KAGVTQTPRYLIKTRGQQVTLSCSPISGHRSVSWYQQTPGQGLQFLFEYFSETQRNKGNFPGRFSGRQFSNSRSEMNVSTLELGDSALYLCASSMTSGRSETQYFGPGTRLLVL.

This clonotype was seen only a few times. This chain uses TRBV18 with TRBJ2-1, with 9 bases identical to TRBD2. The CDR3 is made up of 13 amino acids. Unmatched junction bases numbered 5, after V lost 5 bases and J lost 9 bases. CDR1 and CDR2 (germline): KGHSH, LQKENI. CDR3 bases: TGTGCCAGCTCATCTATTAGCGGGGGTGAGCAGTTCTTC. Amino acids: CASSSISGGEQFF.

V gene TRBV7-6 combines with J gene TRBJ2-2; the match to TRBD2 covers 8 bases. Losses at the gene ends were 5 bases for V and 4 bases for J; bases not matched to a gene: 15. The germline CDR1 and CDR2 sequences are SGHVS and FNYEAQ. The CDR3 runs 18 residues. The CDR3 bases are TGTGCCAGCAGCCCTACCCGAATAGCGGGACTAAGCACCGGGGAGCTGTTTTTT. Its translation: CASSPTRIAGLSTGELFF.

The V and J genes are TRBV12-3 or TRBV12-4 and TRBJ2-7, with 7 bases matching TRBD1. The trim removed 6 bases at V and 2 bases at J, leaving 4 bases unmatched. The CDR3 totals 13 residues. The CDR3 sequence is CASSSGTAYEQYV. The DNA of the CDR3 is TGTGCCAGCAGCTCCGGGACAGCCTACGAGCAGTACGTC.